The subject of this entry is one TCR beta chain. Its antigen remains unidentified. Base qualities are not recorded, but no much larger clone differs from it by a single base. Using the deep immunoSEQ assay, TCR CDR3 regions were amplified from genomic DNA by multiplex PCR. Extracted genomic DNA from each cell subset was distributed evenly across all wells of several immunoSEQ 96-well plates, and each plate was treated as a replicate. For sorted subsets, each replicate PCR was loaded with approximately 200 ng genomic DNA, equivalent to 30,000 or so T cell genomes. Purified libraries were quantified with a Qubit 3.0 fluorometer, sized on a Bioanalyzer 2100, and re-quantified with the KAPA Library Quantification kit. Each immunoSEQ 96-well plate was sequenced on its own single-read 150-cycle Illumina NextSeq 550 flow cell. In the authors' own workflow: Because the immunoSEQ output held only junctional sequences and lacked quality scores, the filtering could not match the filtering applied to full-length reads. To assign V/J genes and CDR3, sequences were annotated against IMGT germline references using PyIR, a Python wrapper for IgBLAST v1.9. Reads with weak V/J assignments (E-value above 1e-6), missing CDR3, stop codons, out-of-frame junctions, or ambiguous translated residues were removed. V3J clonotypes were defined as sequences sharing the same inferred V gene, J gene, and CDR3 amino acid sequence. The percentage overlap between two repertoires was calculated by dividing the number of shared unique clonotypes by the size of the smaller repertoire. Repertoire richness was assessed with RTK rarefaction, the Chao1 estimator, and Recon v2.1 estimates of unobserved clonotypes. Generation probabilities were computed with OLGA for all TCRbeta clonotypes obtained by the gDNA method from several donors. This is the immuneACCESS table as TCRdb keeps it, with only in-frame sequences that have V and J called. A part of the clones is gone; compared with another copy, unresolved V genes explain less than half, and the rest is unexplained. V and J calls plus clone size are reproduced from that table; the DNA served to infer D and trimming. Within this sample are around 180,000 clones, with 90% to 95% of them counted one time only. Together, the top ten hold about 0.07% of the sample.

The donors were healthy, HIV-negative adults with no recently reported acute infections or vaccinations. All donors were Caucasian adults living in Nashville, Tennessee, USA. CD4+ T cells were enriched by magnetic negative selection; naive cells were then positively selected on CD45RA, and the negative fraction formed the memory subset. Blood was obtained by leukapheresis, after which PBMCs were separated by Ficoll-Histopaque density gradient centrifugation and cryopreserved in liquid nitrogen vapor phase. Purity and quantity of every magnetically sorted T cell population were checked by analytical flow cytometry. Genomic DNA was isolated from each sorted fraction and quantified by UV absorbance on a Nanodrop 2000c. This sample is drawn from a study of shared clonotypes between healthy human individuals (dated by TCRdb to the early 2020s). Describing the broader study: Three men and a couple of women, aged 18 to 49 years, made up the cohort. Each donor's leukapheresis produced roughly between about 0.9 and 9.5 billion PBMCs. Libraries were prepared and TCR repertoires were sequenced by different laboratories using diverse techniques, in order to increase sequencing depth and limit assay-specific biases. For each donor, CD4 naive and CD4 memory were each given three plates, CD8 naive was given two plates, and CD8 memory was given one plate. To estimate repertoire size and how much clonotypes are shared between individuals, the study performed deep sequencing of blood TCR repertoires from about 5 healthy adults. What the study reported, not specific to this receptor: Larger estimated clonotype richness was generally found for naive subsets than for memory subsets. Pairwise subsampling led to the expectation that sequencing depth would affect the degree of clonotype sharing among donors. Sampling was limited to blood, and TCR repertoires in tissue likely differ from TCR repertoires in blood. Rarefaction of sorted-subset datasets indicated incomplete sequencing despite the large sequencing depth. Compared with non-shared clonotypes, clonotypes shared by all four sorted-subset donors had higher generation probabilities. The genetic and exposure-history diversity represented was limited by the small number of donors. About 5% of naive CD4, more than 3% of naive CD8, about 2.4% of memory CD4, and around 0.42% of memory CD8 clonotypes were shared across several donors.

V lost 1 base and J lost 4 bases; the stretch between them is 20 bases long. Including the terminal cysteine and phenylalanine, the CDR3 comprises 19 residues. The DNA shown is the 57-base CDR3, in frame from base 1. The CDR1 and CDR2 encoded by the germline V gene are SGHVS and FQNEAQ. Sequencing input: naive CD4+ T cells sorted from blood. This specimen's cell subset or site label, interpreted: CD45RA+ positively selected. This chain is built from TRBV7-8 and TRBJ2-6; the D gene is perhaps TRBD1 or TRBD2, as each covers 5 bases. The clonotype comes from a woman aged 25-40 years in good health. The DNA is as follows: TGTGCCAGCAGCTTAGTCGCCTTGTGGGGACGGGCCGGGGCCAACGTCCTGACTTTC. This translates into CASSLVALWGRAGANVLTF.